The rows below give T cell receptor beta chains drawn from one sample of a study of shared clonotypes between healthy human individuals. The table came from immunoSEQ multiplex PCR; TCRdb's copy has only in-frame clones and leaves some out. The sample has hundreds of thousands of clones, roughly 98% seen once. The specimen sequenced was naive CD8+ T cells sorted from blood. The receptors were gathered from a man aged 25-45 years in good health. The CDR3 runs from the conserved cysteine through the conserved F or W. The D gene is left open where the match is weak. Part of the rows lack a size; the others show once, few, many or a class for expanded clones.

d_call	v_call	cdr3_length	j_call	clone_size	cdr3_nt	cdr3_aa
-	TRBV30	13	TRBJ1-1	-	TGTGCCTGGAGTGTAGGACAGAACACTGAAGCTTTCTTT	CAWSVGQNTEAFF
-	TRBV5-1	13	TRBJ1-1	-	TGCGCCAGCAGCCCTAACGTTCTCTTTGAAGCTTTCTTT	CASSPNVLFEAFF
-	TRBV29-1	15	TRBJ2-7	-	TGCAGCGTTGAAGATCGGGTTCAGGGAGCCTACGAGCAGTACTTC	CSVEDRVQGAYEQYF
-	TRBV11-2	15	TRBJ1-1	-	TGTGCCAGCAGCTTAGTGGGTCAGGGGAACACTGAAGCTTTCTTT	CASSLVGQGNTEAFF
-	TRBV6-6	10	TRBJ2-1	-	TGTGCCAGCAGTTACAATGAGCAGTTCTTC	CASSYNEQFF
TRBD1	TRBV2	15	TRBJ1-3	-	TGTGCCAGCAGATCCGGGACAGGGAGGAGTAACACCATATATTTT	CASRSGTGRSNTIYF
-	TRBV4-1	15	TRBJ2-1	-	TGCGCCAGCAGCCCGCGGGACAGATCCACGTTGGAGCAGTTCTTC	CASSPRDRSTLEQFF
-	TRBV6-1	13	TRBJ1-5	-	TGTGCCAGCAGTGAAGATCGTAACCGGCCCCAGCATTTT	CASSEDRNRPQHF
-	TRBV7-6	14	TRBJ2-3	-	TGTGCCAGCAGCTTAGCAGGAGGTGACGATACGCAGTATTTT	CASSLAGGDDTQYF
TRBD2	TRBV7-8	15	TRBJ2-1	-	TGTGCCAGCAGCTCCCCTCGGACTAGACAAAATGAGCAGTTCTTC	CASSSPRTRQNEQFF
-	TRBV7-9	13	TRBJ1-2	-	TGTGCCAGCAGCTTAGGGGCAGGGGATGGCTACACCTTC	CASSLGAGDGYTF
TRBD1	TRBV13	16	TRBJ2-2	-	TGTGCCAGCAGCCCCTGGGCAGGGGGTGCCACCGGGGAGCTGTTTTTT	CASSPWAGGATGELFF
TRBD2	TRBV25-1	13	TRBJ2-7	-	TGTGCCAGCAGTGGGGGGGGTGGCTACGAGCAGTACTTC	CASSGGGGYEQYF
TRBD2	TRBV5-6	15	TRBJ2-5	-	TGTGCCAGCAGCCTACTAGCGGAGGGCCTGGAGACCCAGTACTTC	CASSLLAEGLETQYF
TRBD2	TRBV27	15	TRBJ2-7	-	TGTGCCAGCGGCTCTCTAGCGGGGCTCTCCTACGAGCAGTACTTC	CASGSLAGLSYEQYF
-	TRBV5-5	15	TRBJ2-1	once	TGTGCCAGCAGCTCCTTCACGGGTTATGGGAATGAGCAGTTCTTC	CASSSFTGYGNEQFF
-	TRBV7-6	14	TRBJ2-2	-	TGTGCCAGCAGCCCCGGTAGGACCTTAAAGGAGCTGTTTTTT	CASSPGRTLKELFF
-	TRBV28	14	TRBJ2-1	-	TGTGCCAGCAGTCATCGAGGGAGAAGCAATGAGCAGTTCTTC	CASSHRGRSNEQFF
-	TRBV7-9	15	TRBJ2-7	-	TGTGCCAGCAGCCACCGGGGGAGCGGCTCCTACGAGCAGTACTTC	CASSHRGSGSYEQYF
TRBD1	TRBV29-1	13	TRBJ2-5	-	TGCAGCGTTGTGTGGACAGGGGTAGAGACCCAGTACTTC	CSVVWTGVETQYF
-	TRBV20-1	9	TRBJ2-7	-	TGCAGTGCGGAACAGGACCAGTACTTC	CSAEQDQYF
-	TRBV7-9	15	TRBJ2-1	-	TGTGCCAGCACCCCCGTAGCGCTACTAAACAATGAGCAGTTCTTC	CASTPVALLNNEQFF
TRBD2	TRBV4-1	16	TRBJ2-3	-	TGCGCCAGCAGCGGGGTGACTAGCGGGGGCACAGATACGCAGTATTTT	CASSGVTSGGTDTQYF
TRBD2	TRBV5-1	20	TRBJ2-1	-	TGCGCCAGCAGCTTGACCGGGGACTACGGGTCGACCAGGAAATACAATGAGCAGTTCTTC	CASSLTGDYGSTRKYNEQFF
-	TRBV6-5	14	TRBJ1-2	-	TGTGCCAGCGGAACGGGGCCCCCCGCCTATGGCTACACCTTC	CASGTGPPAYGYTF
-	TRBV18	18	TRBJ1-5	-	TGTGCCAGCTCACCAGTCTTTGAAGAGACGGGGAGCAATCAGCCCCAGCATTTT	CASSPVFEETGSNQPQHF
-	TRBV13	14	TRBJ2-7	-	TGTGCCAGCAGCTTTAAAGGGTCGGCCTACGAGCAGTACTTC	CASSFKGSAYEQYF
TRBD2	TRBV2	14	TRBJ2-5	-	TGTGCCAGCAGTGTGGGAGGGGAGAGGGAGACCCAGTACTTC	CASSVGGERETQYF
TRBD2	TRBV19	13	TRBJ2-1	-	TGTGCCAGCAGCGGGAGCTCCTACAATGAGCAGTTCTTC	CASSGSSYNEQFF
-	TRBV7-7	14	TRBJ2-2	-	TGTGCCAGCAGCTATGATACGAACACCGGGGAGCTGTTTTTT	CASSYDTNTGELFF
TRBD1	TRBV29-1	13	TRBJ2-1	-	TGCAGCGTTGTTGGGACAGGGATAAATGAGCAGTTCTTC	CSVVGTGINEQFF
TRBD1	TRBV30	17	TRBJ2-2	-	TGTGCCTGGAGTGTATGGCAGGGGGCAGGTTTGGCCGGGGAGCTGTTTTTT	CAWSVWQGAGLAGELFF
-	TRBV5-3	9	TRBJ2-7	-	TGTGCCAGAAGCGGAGGACAGTACTTC	CARSGGQYF
TRBD2	TRBV15	16	TRBJ2-7	once	TGTGCCGTTTTTACACTCCCGGGGGGGAGGTCCCACGAGCAGTACTTC	CAVFTLPGGRSHEQYF
-	TRBV9	15	TRBJ2-7	-	TGTGCCAGCAGCGTGGGGGTCAGGGGTGCCTACGAGCAGTACTTC	CASSVGVRGAYEQYF
TRBD2	TRBV11-1	15	TRBJ2-1	-	TGTGCCAGCAGCCGGCGGGAGCGGGGGTACAATGAGCAGTTCTTC	CASSRRERGYNEQFF
TRBD2	TRBV6-5	14	TRBJ2-7	-	TGTGCCAGCAGACTCGAGCGGGAATATGACGAGCAGTACTTC	CASRLEREYDEQYF
-	TRBV5-6	12	TRBJ2-7	once	TGTGCCAGCTCGGGGGACTTCTACGAGCAGTACTTC	CASSGDFYEQYF
TRBD1	TRBV5-1	15	TRBJ2-1	-	TGCGCCAGCAGCTTGCCCAGACAGGGTTGGGATGAGCAGTTCTTC	CASSLPRQGWDEQFF
-	TRBV27	15	TRBJ1-3	-	TGTGCCAGCAGGCCTCAGCCATATTCTGGAAACACCATATATTTT	CASRPQPYSGNTIYF
-	TRBV11-2	16	TRBJ2-2	-	TGTGCCAGCAGGGGCCTCTGGGAGACGAACACCGGGGAGCTGTTTTTT	CASRGLWETNTGELFF
TRBD2	TRBV29-1	14	TRBJ2-7	-	TGCAGCGTTGAAATAGCGGGAGGCCCCTACGAGCAGTACTTC	CSVEIAGGPYEQYF
TRBD2	TRBV4-1	17	TRBJ2-7	-	TGCGCCAGCAGCTCGTTTCTCGGCGCGGGAGTAAACAACGAGCAGTACTTC	CASSSFLGAGVNNEQYF
-	TRBV4-3	13	TRBJ1-2	-	TGCGCCAGCAGCCCCACCCCCGTCTATGGCTACACCTTC	CASSPTPVYGYTF
-	TRBV9	15	TRBJ2-2	-	TGTGCCAGCAGCTCCTTAGTGCCAGGCACCGGGGAGCTGTTTTTT	CASSSLVPGTGELFF
TRBD2	TRBV19	18	TRBJ2-7	-	TGTGCCAGTAGTATCCTACCCCCAAGCGGGAGGATAACCTACGAGCAGTACTTC	CASSILPPSGRITYEQYF
TRBD1	TRBV29-1	13	TRBJ2-7	-	TGCAGCGTGTCGCCGGACAGGGGGCGAGAGCAGTACTTC	CSVSPDRGREQYF
-	TRBV6-1	15	TRBJ1-1	-	TGTGCCAGCAGTGAACCCAACAGGTTGAACACTGAAGCTTTCTTT	CASSEPNRLNTEAFF
-	TRBV27	13	TRBJ1-1	few	TGTGCCAGCAGCACCCGGGACTTGTCTGAAGCTTTCTTT	CASSTRDLSEAFF
TRBD1	TRBV5-6	18	TRBJ1-5	-	TGTGCCAGCAGCTTGGCCAACTTCAACAGGGGGCCAAATCAGCCCCAGCATTTT	CASSLANFNRGPNQPQHF
-	TRBV27	11	TRBJ2-1	-	TGTGCCAGCAGTTGGTACAATGAGCAGTTCTTC	CASSWYNEQFF
TRBD1	TRBV6-5	14	TRBJ2-7	-	TGTGCCAGCAGTCCCTGGACAGGGGAATACGAGCAGTACTTC	CASSPWTGEYEQYF
TRBD1	TRBV2	12	TRBJ1-4	-	TGTGCCAGCAGCGGGGGACAGGGGACCCTGTTTTTT	CASSGGQGTLFF
TRBD2	TRBV7-9	16	TRBJ2-1	-	TGTGCCAGCAGCGCCCGGACTAGCGGGAGTGGTAATGAGCAGTTCTTC	CASSARTSGSGNEQFF
TRBD2	TRBV4-3	14	TRBJ2-1	-	TGCGCCAGCAGCGCGGGAGCCGGCTACAATGAGCAGTTCTTC	CASSAGAGYNEQFF
TRBD1	TRBV7-2	13	TRBJ2-1	-	TGTGCCAGCAGCCCTGGGACAGGTAATGAGCAGTTCTTC	CASSPGTGNEQFF
TRBD1	TRBV2	15	TRBJ1-2	-	TGTGCCAGCGGGTCCGGGACAGGGTCGTACTATGGCTACACCTTC	CASGSGTGSYYGYTF
TRBD1	TRBV9	12	TRBJ2-1	-	TGTGCCAGCAGCGGAGACAGGGTAGGGCAGTTCTTC	CASSGDRVGQFF
-	TRBV4-3	15	TRBJ2-1	-	TGCGCCAGCAGCCAAGATTCTCTAGGCTACAATGAGCAGTTCTTC	CASSQDSLGYNEQFF